The 20 T cell receptor beta chains reported below all come from one sample, sequenced in a study of human T cells and chemical hapten exposure. TCRdb fed the RACE reads into MiXCR, producing one record per CDR3 protein. The table records approximately 90,000 distinct CDR3 sequences, 11% of them present only once. Sample time point: patch test 2, 6 weeks after DPC sensitization. The sample's treatment: therapeutic diphenylcyclopropenone sensitization with weekly scalp DPC. This sample comprised whole blood, obtained in connection with sensitization to the hapten diphenylcyclopropenone (DPC). The receptors derive from a middle-aged man with alopecia areata. Some clones in this sample may be carry-over from other donors' samples.

Regarding this clonotype: This may be a read error, as it is one base from a much larger clone. The rearrangement uses TRBV6-2 or TRBV6-3 and TRBJ2-5, with 9 positions matching TRBD2. The CDR3 runs to 17 residues. Germline V lookup: CDR1 MNHEY, CDR2 SVGEGT. The DNA of the CDR3 is TGTGCCAGCAGTTACACGGAGCGGGAGGAATTCGAAGAGAACCAGTACTTC. Translation gives CASSYTEREEFEENQYF.

This clonotype was seen ten or more times. The chain combines TRBV5-1 with TRBJ2-3, with D perhaps matching TRBD2 (6 bases). The length of the CDR3 is 13 residues. CDR1 is SGHRS and CDR2 is YFSETQ in the germline V gene. The V end was cut by 7 bases, the J end by 4 bases, with 13 bases between. The chain's CDR3 is CASGEEGSDTQYF. The CDR3 DNA follows: TGCGCCAGCGGGGAGGAGGGCTCAGATACGCAGTATTTT.

The DNA of the CDR3 is TGTGCCAGCACTTCAGGGTTTGGTCAGCCCCAGCATTTT. Its protein product is CASTSGFGQPQHF. The V call is TRBV6-2 or TRBV6-3, the J call TRBJ1-5; maybe TRBD1 (5 bases). The CDR3 loop spans 13 amino acids. Germline CDR1 is MNHEY and CDR2 is SVGEGT. Trimming removed 7 bases at V and 6 bases at J, with 13 bases between.

This clonotype was counted at least ten times. The chain couples TRBV28 to TRBJ1-5; 7 nucleotides agree with TRBD1. The junction had 3 bases not matched to a gene; V was cut back by 7 bases and J by 0 bases. CDR3 length: 14 residues. Germline V CDR1 and CDR2: MDHEN, SYDVKM. CDR3 residues: CASNGQVSNQPQHF. DNA of the CDR3: TGTGCCAGCAACGGACAGGTTAGCAATCAGCCCCAGCATTTT.

Ten or more counts support this clonotype. This chain links TRBV9 with TRBJ1-4; D gene unclear. The V end lost 4 bases, the J end lost 8 bases, and 15 bases lay between the germline ends. This CDR3 has 14 amino acids. Per the germline V gene, CDR1 is SGDLS and CDR2 is YYNGEE. Here the CDR3 DNA reads TGTGCCAGCAGCCCAGGTGGGAAGGGAGAAAAACTGTTTTTT. This gives the protein CASSPGGKGEKLFF.

This clonotype has just a few counts. The gene calls are TRBV27 and TRBJ2-5; the match to TRBD2 covers 7 bases. With V trimmed by 2 bases and J by 7 bases, 7 bases remained unmatched. This CDR3 spans 14 amino acids. Germline CDR1 and CDR2: MNHEY and SMNVEV (reference sequence). For the CDR3, the DNA is TGTGCCAGCAGTTTAGCTCTAGCGGCCCGGACCCAGTACTTC. Translation: CASSLALAARTQYF.

This clonotype was counted a few times. J is TRBJ2-1 and V is TRBV14; D call uncertain. The CDR3 has 17 amino acids. V lost 4 bases and J 4 bases, leaving 20 bases between the germline ends. The germline V gene encodes CDR1 SGHDN and CDR2 FVKESK. CDR3 in amino acids: CASSLRRTNGMYNEQFF. The CDR3 nucleotides are TGTGCCAGCAGCCTCAGAAGGACCAATGGGATGTACAATGAGCAGTTCTTC. The variable domain in full, completed from reference TRBV14 and TRBJ2-1, reads EAGVTQFPSHSVIEKGQTVTLRCDPISGHDNLYWYRRVMGKEIKFLLHFVKESKQDESGMPNNRFLAERTGGTYSTLKVQPAELEDSGVYFCASSLRRTNGMYNEQFFGPGTRLTVL.

The rearrangement uses TRBV27 and TRBJ2-3; TRBD2 matches 10 bases. The CDR3 covers 15 residues. Per germline, CDR1 MNHEY and CDR2 SMNVEV (reference sequence). Losses at the gene ends were 3 bases for V and 5 bases for J; bases not matched to a gene: 5. The CDR3 DNA reads TGTGCCAGCAGTTTCTTAGCGGGAGGTATAGATACGCAGTATTTT. As protein: CASSFLAGGIDTQYF.

This clonotype was detected a few times. This rearrangement joins TRBV7-2 to TRBJ2-5; D unclear. Trimming took 0 bases from V and 3 from J, leaving 8 bases between them. Germline V gives CDR1 SGHTA, CDR2 FQGNSA. This CDR3 region has 14 residues. The CDR3 loop is CASSLATTKETQYF. The CDR3 bases are TGTGCCAGCAGCTTAGCCACGACGAAAGAGACCCAGTACTTC.

The chain uses TRBV29-1 and TRBJ2-7, with no clear D. Looked up from germline, CDR1 is SQVTM and CDR2 is ANQGSEA. The CDR3 contains 10 residues. Between the trimmed V and J ends, which lost 5 bases and 5 bases, there was a span of 7 bases. In DNA form, the CDR3 reads TGCAGCGTTCGCCATAACGAGCAGTACTTC. It codes for CSVRHNEQYF.

The chain uses TRBV29-1 and TRBJ2-2; D perhaps matches TRBD1 (6 bases). The V gene lost 6 bases and the J gene lost 6 bases, with 14 bases spanning the gap. This CDR3 region has 13 residues. Germline V gives CDR1 SQVTM, CDR2 ANQGSEA. CDR3 coding DNA: TGCAGCGTCGAACCAGGGGTTCCCGGGGAGCTGTTTTTT. Protein product: CSVEPGVPGELFF.

This clonotype was counted between two and nine times. A read error may produce the germline difference seen at one junction end. This chain joins TRBV4-2 and TRBJ1-3, with 9 bases that match TRBD1. CDR1 is LGHNA and CDR2 is YNFKEQ in the germline V gene. The CDR3 extends over 19 amino acids. The CDR3 is CASSQGEGQGWTSGNTIYF. The CDR3 coding sequence is TGTGCCAGCAGTCAAGGTGAGGGACAGGGTTGGACCTCTGGAAACACCATATATTTT.

The chain recombines TRBV7-9 with TRBJ2-3, with D uncertain. CDR3 length: 14 residues. Germline lookup yields CDR1 SEHNR and CDR2 FQNEAQ (reference sequence). V was pared by 2 bases and J by 0 bases, with 6 bases between. The CDR3 DNA sequence: TGTGCCAGCAGCTTATTGGATAGCACAGATACGCAGTATTTT. This encodes CASSLLDSTDTQYF.

Regarding this clonotype: A much more abundant neighbour one base away suggests this may be a read error. This chain uses TRBV11-2 with TRBJ1-3; D is unresolved. V lost 2 bases and J lost 0, with 17 bases in between. Germline-derived CDR1 and CDR2 are SGHAT and FQNNGV. The CDR3 consists of 18 residues. DNA for the CDR3: TGTGCCAGCAGCTTATACAACAGACAAACCAACTCTGGAAACACCATATATTTT. Protein sequence: CASSLYNRQTNSGNTIYF.

This clonotype was recorded at least ten times. CDR3 coding DNA: TGCGCCAGCAGCCGCCGCAGGGAAAGTGAAGCTTTCTTT. Translation gives CASSRRRESEAFF. This rearrangement joins TRBV4-1 to TRBJ1-1, with D possibly TRBD1 on 5 matching bases. The germline CDR1 and CDR2 sequences are MGHRA and YSYEKL. Trimming shortened V by 4 bases and J by 7 bases, and 13 bases separated the two germline ends. This CDR3 contains 13 residues.

The J gene is TRBJ1-1, the V gene TRBV6-2 or TRBV6-3; perhaps TRBD1 as D (5 bases). Germline CDR1 reads MNHEY; CDR2 reads SVGEGT. This CDR3 region has 19 residues. V was cut by 7 bases and J by 1 base, with 28 bases left in between. The CDR3: CASKASGITVSMRNTEAFF. The CDR3 DNA follows: TGTGCCAGCAAGGCCTCAGGGATCACCGTATCCATGAGGAACACTGAAGCTTTCTTT.

This clonotype was counted a few times. V gene TRBV12-3 or TRBV12-4 combines with J gene TRBJ2-7; possibly TRBD2 for D (5 bases). The CDR3 is 14 amino acids. CDR3 bases: TGTGCCAGCAGTCCTAGGGAGTTCTCCTCCGAGCAGTACGTC. This gives the protein CASSPREFSSEQYV.

The gene calls are TRBV11-1 and TRBJ2-5; 13 bases are a match to TRBD2. The V and J ends lost 5 bases and 3 bases, in that order; junction bases with no gene match: 6. Germline loops: CDR1 SGHAT, CDR2 FQDESV (reference sequence). CDR3 length: 16 amino acids. This CDR3 is CASSRTSGRAEETQYF. For the CDR3, the DNA is TGTGCCAGCAGCCGTACTAGCGGGAGGGCCGAAGAGACCCAGTACTTC.

The J gene is TRBJ2-3, the V gene TRBV6-6; the match to TRBD2 covers 11 bases. V gave up 5 bases and J gave up 2 bases; unmatched junction bases: 6. The CDR3 runs to 16 residues. Germline lookup yields CDR1 MNHNY and CDR2 SVGAGI (reference sequence). The CDR3 coding sequence is TGTGCCAGCAGTAGGGGACTAGCGGAGTACACAGATACGCAGTATTTT. It specifies CASSRGLAEYTDTQYF.

This clonotype was seen many times. The V and J genes are TRBV29-1 and TRBJ1-5, with 7 nucleotides matching TRBD1. CDR1 is SQVTM, CDR2 ANQGSEA, per germline. The CDR3 contains 14 residues. After removal of 6 bases from V and 7 bases from J, the junction contained 12 bases not matched to a gene. The CDR3 DNA reads as TGCAGCGTGACGGCAGGGGGTTTAGAGCAGCCCCAGCATTTT. It yields the protein CSVTAGGLEQPQHF. The full variable domain, in which reference TRBV29-1 and TRBJ1-5 provide the parts outside the CDR3, is SAVISQKPSRDICQRGTSLTIQCQVDSQVTMMFWYRQQPGQSLTLIATANQGSEATYESGFVIDKFPISRPNLTFSTLTVSNMSPEDSSIYLCSVTAGGLEQPQHFGDGTRLSIL.